This T cell receptor (beta chain) was profiled in a study of shared clonotypes between healthy human individuals. Whole-study findings and limits: In general, naive subsets displayed greater estimated richness than memory subsets did.

From germline, CDR1 is MNHNS and CDR2 SASEGT. The CDR3 is made up of 13 amino acids. V lost 4 bases to trimming and J lost 5 bases; unmatched junction nucleotides: 5. Produced via immunoSEQ multiplex PCR; TCRdb's table is partial and in-frame only. This sample carries roughly 2.4 million clones, approximately 94% of them seen once, and the ten largest clones take less than 0.15%. A remark on this clone: Its cognate antigen is unknown.

The rearrangement links TRBV6-1 to TRBJ2-7, with 7 positions matching TRBD1. This sequence originates from a man aged 18-30 years in good health. The sample was naive CD4+ T cells sorted from blood. Stated subset: CD45RA+ positively selected. The DNA of the CDR3 is TGTGCCAGCAGTGGCGACAGGGAGAACGAGCAGTACTTC. Its translation is CASSGDRENEQYF.